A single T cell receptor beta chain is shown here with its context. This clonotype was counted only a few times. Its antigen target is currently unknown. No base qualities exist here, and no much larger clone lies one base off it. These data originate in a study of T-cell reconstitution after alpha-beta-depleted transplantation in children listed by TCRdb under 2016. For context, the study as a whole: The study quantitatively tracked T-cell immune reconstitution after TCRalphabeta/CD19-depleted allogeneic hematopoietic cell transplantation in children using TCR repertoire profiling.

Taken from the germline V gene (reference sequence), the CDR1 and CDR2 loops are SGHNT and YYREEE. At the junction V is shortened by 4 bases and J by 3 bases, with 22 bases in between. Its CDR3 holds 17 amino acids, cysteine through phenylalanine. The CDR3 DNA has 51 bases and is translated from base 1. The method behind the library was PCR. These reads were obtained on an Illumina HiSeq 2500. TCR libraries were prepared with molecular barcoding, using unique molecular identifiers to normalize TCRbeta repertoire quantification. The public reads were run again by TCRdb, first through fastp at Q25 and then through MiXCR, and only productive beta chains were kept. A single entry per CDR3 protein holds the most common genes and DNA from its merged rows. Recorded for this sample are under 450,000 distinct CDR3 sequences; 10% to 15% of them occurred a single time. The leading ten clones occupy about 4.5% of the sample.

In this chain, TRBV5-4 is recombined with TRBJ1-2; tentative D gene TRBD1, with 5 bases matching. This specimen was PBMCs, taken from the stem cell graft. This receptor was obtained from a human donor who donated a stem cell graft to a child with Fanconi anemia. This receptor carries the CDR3 CASSRKDTGGSHYGYTF. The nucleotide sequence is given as TGTGCCAGCAGCAGGAAGGACACCGGAGGATCTCACTATGGCTACACCTTC. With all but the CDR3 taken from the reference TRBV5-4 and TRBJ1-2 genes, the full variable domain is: ETGVTQSPTHLIKTRGQQVTLRCSSQSGHNTVSWYQQALGQGPQFIFQYYREEENGRGNFPPRFSGLQFPNYSSELNVNALELDDSALYLCASSRKDTGGSHYGYTFGSGTRLTVV.